This T cell receptor (beta chain) was profiled in a study of OX40 agonist ivuxolimab in advanced cancers. Some clones are missing from TCRdb's copy, which holds only in-frame ones; the method was immunoSEQ multiplex PCR. The table has roughly 70,000 clones, around 90% seen once; the top ten hold 2% to 2.5%. Overall study findings and caveats: Some patients without response likewise showed low normalized clonal expansion. The antigens recognized by the expanded peripheral T cells, that is their antigen specificity, were not determined. CD8+ T cells showed, on average, more clonal expansion than CD4+ cells.

The V gene's germline CDR1 is SGHDN and CDR2 FVKESK. CDR3 size: 12 residues. The V gene lost 3 bases and the J gene lost 6 bases, with 8 bases spanning the gap. Comment on this clone: Antigen: not known.

The J gene is TRBJ2-5, the V gene TRBV14; D ambiguous. The clonotype comes from an adult with an advanced solid tumor such as melanoma, head and neck, liver or kidney cancer. This specimen consisted of CD4+ or CD8+ T cells sorted from blood, obtained in a trial of the OX40 agonist ivuxolimab. This CDR3 is CASSHNPKTQYF. The CDR3 region has the DNA TGTGCCAGCAGCCATAACCCCAAGACCCAGTACTTC. The complete variable domain, with remaining parts taken from reference TRBV14 and TRBJ2-5, reads EAGVTQFPSHSVIEKGQTVTLRCDPISGHDNLYWYRRVMGKEIKFLLHFVKESKQDESGMPNNRFLAERTGGTYSTLKVQPAELEDSGVYFCASSHNPKTQYFGPGTRLLVL.